The 10 T cell receptor beta chains presented below share a single source sample, sequenced in a study of T cell repertoires in cytomegalovirus infection. TCRdb fed the reads into MiXCR, producing one record per CDR3 protein. The sample has 600,000 to 800,000 distinct CDR3 sequences, roughly 26% seen once; the top ten hold roughly 8%. The sample was CD8+ T cells from PBMCs. These receptors originate from a human donor in good health (CMV status not recorded). Some clones in this sample may be carry-over from other donors' samples.

This clonotype was observed a handful of times. The chain employs TRBV20-1 and TRBJ2-1; 7 nucleotides align to TRBD1. Germline assignment: CDR1 DFQATT and CDR2 SNEGSKA (reference sequence). V was clipped by 5 bases and J by 3 bases; unmatched bases: 7. The CDR3 has 14 residues. The CDR3 coding sequence is TGCAGTGCTCACCGGGACAGACACTACAATGAGCAGTTCTTC. Its protein is CSAHRDRHYNEQFF.

This clonotype was picked up a small number of times. The gene calls are TRBV5-1 and TRBJ1-1; no clear D. Germline V gene sequence: CDR1 SGHRS, CDR2 YFSETQ. The V end was cut by 5 bases, the J end by 3 bases, with 11 bases between. The CDR3 consists of 13 residues. The CDR3 is CASRTQTYTEAFF. The CDR3 coding sequence is TGCGCCAGCAGAACACAAACCTACACTGAAGCTTTCTTT.

The chain couples TRBV20-1 to TRBJ1-2; D is ambiguous. The germline V gene encodes CDR1 DFQATT and CDR2 SNEGSKA (reference sequence). Trimming left V 2 bases short and J 5 bases short, with 15 bases between. CDR3 length: 14 residues. CDR3 in DNA: TGCAGTGCTAGAAATACTCCGCGCCATTATGGCTACACCTTC. Residues: CSARNTPRHYGYTF.

This clonotype was found many times. This sequence joins TRBV12-3 or TRBV12-4 and TRBJ2-7, with 13 bases identical to TRBD2. CDR3 length: 18 amino acids. V lost 6 bases to trimming and J lost 3 bases; unmatched junction nucleotides: 14. The CDR3 DNA is TGTGCCAGCAGGTCTGGACTAGCGGGGGACCTCTTCTACTACGAGCAGTACTTC. Protein product: CASRSGLAGDLFYYEQYF.

This clonotype was seen a handful of times. V gene TRBV14 combines with J gene TRBJ2-5, with D perhaps TRBD1 (6 bases). This CDR3 has 13 amino acids. The V end was cut by 2 bases, the J end by 5 bases, with 9 bases between. The germline V gene encodes CDR1 SGHDN and CDR2 FVKESK. The CDR3 reads CASSQRQGETQYF. CDR3 nucleotide sequence: TGTGCCAGCAGCCAAAGGCAGGGGGAGACCCAGTACTTC.

This clonotype was seen repeatedly, ten times or more. The rearrangement links TRBV12-3 or TRBV12-4 to TRBJ1-2; the D gene is possibly TRBD1 (5 bases). This CDR3 is 14 amino acids long. V shed 2 bases and J shed 6 bases, with 13 bases lying between them. DNA for the CDR3: TGTGCCAGCAGTTTACTGGAGGGACTGGATGGCTACACCTTC. Translation gives CASSLLEGLDGYTF.

The gene calls are TRBV6-2 or TRBV6-3 and TRBJ2-2, with D uncertain. The CDR3 totals 14 residues. V was shortened by 4 bases and J by 5 bases, with 11 bases between the two germline ends. CDR1 and CDR2 from the germline V gene are MNHEY and SVGEGT. CDR3 DNA sequence: TGTGCCAGCAGTTCCCCTAGTGGGACCGGGGAGCTGTTTTTT. This encodes CASSSPSGTGELFF.

The rearrangement links TRBV5-4 to TRBJ2-7; 10 bases are shared with TRBD2. From germline, CDR1 is SGHNT and CDR2 YYREEE (reference sequence). This CDR3 is 15 amino acids long. J lost 1 base, V lost 2 bases, and 3 bases had no gene match. Here the CDR3 DNA reads TGTGCCAGCAGCTTTAGCGGGGGGCAGTCCTACGAGCAGTACGTC. This sequence encodes CASSFSGGQSYEQYV.

The V gene is TRBV7-2, the J gene TRBJ1-5; D gene ambiguous. With 2 bases removed from V and 1 base from J, the gap between germline ends came to 6 bases. Germline V gene lookup returns CDR1 SGHTA and CDR2 FQGNSA. CDR3 length: 14 residues. CDR3 amino acids: CASSLYQSNQPQHF. Here the CDR3 DNA reads TGTGCCAGCAGCTTATACCAGAGCAATCAGCCCCAGCATTTT.

This clonotype occurred a few times. This chain uses TRBV11-2 with TRBJ2-5; 8 bases match TRBD2. CDR1 is SGHAT, CDR2 FQNNGV, per germline. The V gene end was trimmed by 7 bases and the J gene end by 2 bases; junction bases not matched to a gene: 6. This CDR3 is 14 amino acids long. CDR3 residues: CASNRPGGQETQYF. In nucleotides, the CDR3 is TGTGCCAGCAACCGGCCGGGGGGGCAAGAGACCCAGTACTTC.